The source of this T cell receptor (beta chain) is a study of control samples from healthy donors and cancer patients. Repertoires were generated with immunoSEQ multiplex PCR, while TCRdb's copy carries only in-frame clones and drops some. This sample has around 120,000 clones, with about 95% found just once. In germline, CDR1 is SGHRS, CDR2 YFSETQ. V was shortened by 0 bases and J by 4 bases, with 10 bases between the two germline ends. CDR3 length equals 14 residues. The clonotype comes from a man under 40 in good health. Sequencing input: blood. The chain joins TRBV5-1 to TRBJ1-1; D is unresolved. The CDR3 bases are TGCGCCAGCAGCTTGGCACCGGGGAGCACTGAAGCTTTCTTT. Residues: CASSLAPGSTEAFF.